The source of this TCR beta chain is a study of blood T cell repertoires in COVID-19. Authors' analysis steps: Amplification of reference gene primers provided the estimated nucleated cell counts. The assay was immunoSEQ multiplex PCR, and TCRdb's table has in-frame clones only and misses some. D and trimming come from the DNA, and the V and J calls and clone size come from that table. The sample includes about 54,000 clones, 90% of them seen just once. This clonotype originated in a woman aged 40 to 50 with active COVID-19. The sample consisted of peripheral blood.

CDR3 protein: CAISSVGGGAYEQYF. CDR3 nucleotides: TGTGCCATCAGTTCGGTCGGGGGGGGCGCCTACGAGCAGTACTTC. The gene calls are TRBV10-3 and TRBJ2-7, with TRBD2 identical over 8 bases. The J segment lost 2 bases and the V segment lost 5 bases, leaving 8 bases of the junction unmatched. This CDR3 contains 15 residues. The germline V gene encodes CDR1 ENHRY and CDR2 SYGVKD.